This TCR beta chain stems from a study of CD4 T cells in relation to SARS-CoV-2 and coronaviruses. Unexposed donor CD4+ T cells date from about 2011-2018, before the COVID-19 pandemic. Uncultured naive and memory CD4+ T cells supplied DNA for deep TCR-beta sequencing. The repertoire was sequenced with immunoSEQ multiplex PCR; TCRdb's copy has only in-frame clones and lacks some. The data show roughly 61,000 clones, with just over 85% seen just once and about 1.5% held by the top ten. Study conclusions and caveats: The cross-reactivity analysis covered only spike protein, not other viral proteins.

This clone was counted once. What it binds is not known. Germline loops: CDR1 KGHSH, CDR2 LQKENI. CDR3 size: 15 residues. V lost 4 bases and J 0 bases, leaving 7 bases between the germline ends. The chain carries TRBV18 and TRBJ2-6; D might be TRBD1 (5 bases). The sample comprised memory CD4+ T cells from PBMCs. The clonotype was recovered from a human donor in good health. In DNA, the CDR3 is TGTGCCAGCTCACTTCAGGGCTCTGGGGCCAACGTCCTGACTTTC. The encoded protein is CASSLQGSGANVLTF.